The 19 T cell receptor beta chains given below trace back to one sample, sequenced in a study of ipilimumab plus nivolumab after autologous stem cell transplantation. The repertoire was sequenced with immunoSEQ multiplex PCR; TCRdb's copy has only in-frame clones and lacks some. The data show over 75,000 clones, about 83% seen once. Sequenced material: PBMCs, taken in a trial of ipilimumab plus nivolumab as post-transplant consolidation. Receptors were obtained from a male donor with diffuse large B-cell lymphoma.

The CDR3 DNA follows: TGTGCCAGCAGACAGGCCGGGACAGGGTATAGCCATGAGCAGTTCTTC. This gives the protein CASRQAGTGYSHEQFF. V is TRBV5-8 and J is TRBJ2-1, with 9 nucleotides matching TRBD1. Germline CDR1 SGHTS, CDR2 YDEGEE. Trimming cost V 5 bases and J 8 bases; bases outside gene matches: 14. This CDR3 is 16 amino acids long. The variable domain in full, completed from reference TRBV5-8 and TRBJ2-1, reads EAGVTQSPTHLIKTRGQQATLRCSPISGHTSVYWYQQALGLGLQFLLWYDEGEERNRGNFPPRFSGRQFPNYSSELNVNALELEDSALYLCASRQAGTGYSHEQFFGPGTRLTVL.

The V and J genes are TRBV10-3 and TRBJ1-2, with TRBD1 identical over 7 bases. The CDR3 spans 15 residues. Unmatched junction bases numbered 3, after V lost 0 bases and J lost 2 bases. Per germline, CDR1 ENHRY and CDR2 SYGVKD. The CDR3 protein is CAISESGQPNYGYTF. For the CDR3, the DNA is TGTGCCATCAGTGAGTCGGGACAGCCCAACTATGGCTACACCTTC.

The chain links TRBV18 to TRBJ2-3; D gene uncertain. This CDR3 comprises 15 residues. V dropped 4 bases and J dropped 4 bases, with 15 bases sitting between them. CDR1 and CDR2 from the germline V gene are KGHSH and LQKENI. In nucleotides, the CDR3 is TGTGCCAGCTCACAACGGACGGCGTTCGCAGATACGCAGTATTTT. It encodes CASSQRTAFADTQYF.

V gene TRBV6-5 combines with J gene TRBJ1-6; D is uncertain. Trimming removed 0 bases from V and 9 bases from J, with 6 bases in between. The CDR3 has 13 amino acids. Germline assignment: CDR1 MNHEY and CDR2 SVGAGI. CDR3 protein: CASSYSLGSPLHF. CDR3 DNA sequence: TGTGCCAGCAGTTACTCGTTGGGTTCACCCCTCCACTTT.

V gene TRBV6-5 combines with J gene TRBJ1-4, with no clear D. The CDR3 is 13 amino acids. The germline CDR1 and CDR2 sequences are MNHEY and SVGAGI. The V gene lost 1 base and the J gene lost 5 bases, with 5 bases spanning the gap. The CDR3 nucleotides are TGTGCCAGCAGTTACTTACGGAATGAAAAACTGTTTTTT. This sequence encodes CASSYLRNEKLFF.

This chain links TRBV5-1 with TRBJ2-1; 12 bases match TRBD2. Trimming removed 2 bases from V and 5 bases from J; junction bases left unmatched: 2. The CDR3 is 15 residues long. Germline CDR1 and CDR2: SGHRS and YFSETQ. This CDR3 is CASSLLAGGHNEQFF. The CDR3 coding sequence is TGCGCCAGCAGCTTACTAGCGGGGGGACACAATGAGCAGTTCTTC.

This clone has more than one count but fewer than ten. As DNA, the CDR3 is TGTGCCAGCAGCCTCGGACACCTGGGATCAGCTTTCTTT. Its protein product is CASSLGHLGSAFF. The V call is TRBV14, the J call TRBJ1-1; D might be TRBD1 (5 bases). This CDR3 is 13 amino acids long. Germline V gene sequence: CDR1 SGHDN, CDR2 FVKESK. Trimming pared 4 bases from V and 10 bases from J, leaving 16 bases between.

Worth noting for this clone: The junction departs from the called germline gene at one end, perhaps through a read error. V gene TRBV7-9 combines with J gene TRBJ2-1; the D gene could be TRBD1 or TRBD2 (5 bases each). CDR1 SEHNR and CDR2 FQNEAQ come from the germline V gene (reference sequence). The CDR3 consists of 12 residues. This CDR3 reads CVWGKGVNEQFF. The CDR3 nucleotides are TGCGTATGGGGGAAGGGCGTCAATGAGCAGTTCTTC.

V is TRBV5-1 and J is TRBJ1-1, with D hard to call. Germline-derived CDR1 and CDR2 are SGHRS and YFSETQ. The CDR3 spans 13 residues. The V end lost 0 bases, the J end lost 5 bases, and 8 bases lay between the germline ends. The CDR3 DNA reads TGCGCCAGCAGCTTGGAAGCCAGGACTGAAGCTTTCTTT. Protein product: CASSLEARTEAFF.

This clone has only one observation. The V and J genes are TRBV18 and TRBJ2-7, with D unclear. The germline CDR1 and CDR2 sequences are KGHSH and LQKENI. Trimming pared 4 bases from V and 0 bases from J, leaving 13 bases between. This CDR3 is built from 15 residues. The CDR3 region is CASSRLAVGSYEQYF. The CDR3, as DNA: TGTGCCAGCTCACGGTTGGCAGTGGGCTCCTACGAGCAGTACTTC.

J is TRBJ1-3 and V is TRBV7-2; 7 nucleotides line up with TRBD1. V lost 6 bases, J lost 0 bases, and 8 bases stayed unmatched. Germline lookup yields CDR1 SGHTA and CDR2 FQGNSA. The CDR3 has 16 amino acids. CDR3 sequence reads: CASSETGTVSGNTIYF. The DNA of the CDR3 is TGTGCCAGCAGTGAGACTGGGACAGTCTCTGGAAACACCATATATTTT.

The V and J genes are TRBV2 and TRBJ1-4, with D perhaps TRBD1 (5 bases). V lost 8 bases and J 8 bases, leaving 15 bases between the germline ends. The CDR3 is 13 residues long. Germline assignment: CDR1 SNHLY and CDR2 FYNNEI. As DNA, the CDR3 is TGTGCCAGCCATTACGGGGGAGGAGAAAAACTGTTTTTT. Translation: CASHYGGGEKLFF.

V gene TRBV5-1 combines with J gene TRBJ2-7, with D hard to call. Germline V gene lookup returns CDR1 SGHRS and CDR2 YFSETQ. There are 13 residues in the CDR3. The ends were cut back, 4 bases at V and 2 bases at J, with 10 bases in the middle. This CDR3 is CASSRLGTYEQYF. Here the CDR3 DNA reads TGCGCCAGCAGCCGTTTGGGAACCTACGAGCAGTACTTC.

The V gene is TRBV7-8, the J gene TRBJ2-7; tentative D call: TRBD2 (7 bases). The germline V gene has CDR1 SGHVS and CDR2 FQNEAQ. The V gene lost 0 bases and the J gene lost 4 bases, with 10 bases spanning the gap. CDR3 length equals 14 residues. In DNA, the CDR3 is TGTGCCAGCAGCTTAGCGGGGGGGCAATACGAGCAGTACTTC. This gives the protein CASSLAGGQYEQYF.

The genes are TRBV18 and TRBJ1-5; D ambiguous. The germline CDR1 and CDR2 sequences are KGHSH and LQKENI. The CDR3 loop spans 14 amino acids. V was clipped by 6 bases and J by 2 bases, with 11 bases between them. The CDR3 nucleotides read TGTGCCAGCTCTGGCCGGGATGGCAATCAGCCCCAGCATTTT. It yields the protein CASSGRDGNQPQHF.

The CDR3 DNA reads TGTGCCAGCAGCTCCCCGGGACGCCCGCACGAGCAGTACTTC. This sequence encodes CASSSPGRPHEQYF. The rearrangement joins TRBV7-9 to TRBJ2-7; D tentatively fits TRBD1 or TRBD2 (5 bases each). Germline assignment: CDR1 SEHNR and CDR2 FQNEAQ (reference sequence). V was cut by 4 bases and J by 5 bases, with 15 bases left in between. The CDR3 sequence is 14 residues long.

The chain joins TRBV30 to TRBJ2-5; maybe TRBD2 (7 bases). Trimming pared 3 bases from V and 3 bases from J, leaving 20 bases between. From germline, CDR1 is GTSNPN and CDR2 SVGIG (reference sequence). The CDR3 is made up of 16 amino acids. The CDR3 is CAWRGGLGRVEETQYF. The CDR3 coding sequence is TGTGCCTGGAGGGGGGGCCTAGGGAGGGTGGAAGAGACCCAGTACTTC.

The rearrangement uses TRBV4-1 and TRBJ2-7; tentatively, D is TRBD2 (5 bases). Trimming removed 3 bases from V and 3 bases from J, with 15 bases in between. Germline CDR1 is MGHRA and CDR2 is YSYEKL. The CDR3 contains 15 residues. CDR3 amino acids: CASSQRVLVSYEQYF. CDR3 DNA sequence: TGCGCCAGCAGCCAGAGGGTACTAGTTAGCTACGAGCAGTACTTC.

The J gene is TRBJ2-7, the V gene TRBV6-1; D is unclear. Germline-derived CDR1 and CDR2 are MNHNS and SASEGT. The CDR3 runs 14 residues. Trimming took 1 base from V and 2 from J, leaving 9 bases between them. CDR3 nucleotides: TGTGCCAGCAGTGAAGGTCCCGGAGCCTACGAGCAGTACTTC. Its protein is CASSEGPGAYEQYF.